The T cell receptor (beta chain) under discussion was sequenced for a study of technical replicates of blood from a handful of donors. Trimming cost V 0 bases and J 10 bases, with 22 bases left between them. Germline V gene data show CDR1 as GTSNPN and CDR2 as SVGIG (reference sequence). This CDR3 region has 16 residues. Generated by immunoSEQ multiplex PCR, the TCRdb table keeps only in-frame clones and is missing some. This table has some 87,000 clones, about 97% appearing once. The chain links TRBV30 to TRBJ2-1; tentative D call: TRBD2 (5 bases). This clonotype was sampled from a human donor in good health. Source material: T cells isolated from PBMCs. CDR3 sequence reads: CAWSVYGGGLLIEQFF. CDR3 DNA sequence: TGTGCCTGGAGTGTATACGGCGGAGGCTTACTTATAGAGCAGTTCTTC.